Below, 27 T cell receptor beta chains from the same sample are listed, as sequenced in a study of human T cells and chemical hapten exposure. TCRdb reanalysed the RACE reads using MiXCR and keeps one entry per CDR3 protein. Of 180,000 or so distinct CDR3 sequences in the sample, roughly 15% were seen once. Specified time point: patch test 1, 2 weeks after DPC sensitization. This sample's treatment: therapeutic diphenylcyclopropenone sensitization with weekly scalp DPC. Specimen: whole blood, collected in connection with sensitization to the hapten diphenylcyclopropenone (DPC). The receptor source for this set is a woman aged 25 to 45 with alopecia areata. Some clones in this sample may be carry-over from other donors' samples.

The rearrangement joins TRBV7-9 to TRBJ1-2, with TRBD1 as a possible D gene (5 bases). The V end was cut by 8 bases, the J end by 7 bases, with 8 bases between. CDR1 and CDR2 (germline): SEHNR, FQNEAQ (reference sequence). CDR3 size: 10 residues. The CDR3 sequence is CASFGGGYTF. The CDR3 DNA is TGTGCCAGCTTTGGGGGTGGCTACACCTTC.

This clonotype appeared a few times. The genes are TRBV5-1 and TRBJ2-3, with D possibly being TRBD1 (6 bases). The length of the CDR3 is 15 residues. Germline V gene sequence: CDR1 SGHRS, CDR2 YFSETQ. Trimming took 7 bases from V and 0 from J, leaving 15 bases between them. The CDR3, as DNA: TGCGCCAGCCGTGACAGGAGATTTAGCACAGATACGCAGTATTTT. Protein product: CASRDRRFSTDTQYF. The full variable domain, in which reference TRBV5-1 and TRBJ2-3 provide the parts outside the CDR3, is KAGVTQTPRYLIKTRGQQVTLSCSPISGHRSVSWYQQTPGQGLQFLFEYFSETQRNKGNFPGRFSGRQFSNSRSEMNVSTLELGDSALYLCASRDRRFSTDTQYFGPGTRLTVL.

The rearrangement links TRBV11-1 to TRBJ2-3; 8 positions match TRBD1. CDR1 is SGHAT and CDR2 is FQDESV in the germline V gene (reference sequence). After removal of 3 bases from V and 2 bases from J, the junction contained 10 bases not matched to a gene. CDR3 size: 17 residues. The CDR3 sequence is CASSLEIGQGATDTQYF. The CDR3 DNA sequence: TGTGCCAGCAGCTTGGAAATAGGGCAGGGGGCCACAGATACGCAGTATTTT.

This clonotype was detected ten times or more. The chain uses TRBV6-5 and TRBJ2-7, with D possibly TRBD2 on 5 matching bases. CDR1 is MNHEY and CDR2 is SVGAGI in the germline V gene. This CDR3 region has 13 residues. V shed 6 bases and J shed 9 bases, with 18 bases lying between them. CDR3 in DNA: TGTGCCAGCAGACTCACCCGGGAAACATCGCAGTACTTC. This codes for CASRLTRETSQYF.

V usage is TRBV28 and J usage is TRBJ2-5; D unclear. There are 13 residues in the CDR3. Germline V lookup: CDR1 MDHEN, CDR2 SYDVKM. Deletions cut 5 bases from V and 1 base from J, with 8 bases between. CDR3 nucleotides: TGTGCCAGCAGTCCCTTCATCCAAGAGACCCAGTACTTC. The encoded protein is CASSPFIQETQYF.

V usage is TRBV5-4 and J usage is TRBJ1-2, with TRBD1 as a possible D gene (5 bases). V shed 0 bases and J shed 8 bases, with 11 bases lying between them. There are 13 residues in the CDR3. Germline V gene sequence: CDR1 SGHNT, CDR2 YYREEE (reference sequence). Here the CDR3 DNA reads TGTGCCAGCAGCTTGGAGGGGTCAGTAGGCTACACCTTC. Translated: CASSLEGSVGYTF. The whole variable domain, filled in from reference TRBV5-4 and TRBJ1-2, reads ETGVTQSPTHLIKTRGQQVTLRCSSQSGHNTVSWYQQALGQGPQFIFQYYREEENGRGNFPPRFSGLQFPNYSSELNVNALELDDSALYLCASSLEGSVGYTFGSGTRLTVV.

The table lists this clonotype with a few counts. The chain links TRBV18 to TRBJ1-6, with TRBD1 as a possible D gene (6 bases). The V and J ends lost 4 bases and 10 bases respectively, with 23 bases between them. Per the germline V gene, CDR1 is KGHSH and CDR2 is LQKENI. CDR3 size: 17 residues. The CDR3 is CASSQRPSGTSNSPLHF. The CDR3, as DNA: TGTGCCAGCTCACAGAGGCCTTCCGGGACATCCAACTCACCCCTCCACTTT.

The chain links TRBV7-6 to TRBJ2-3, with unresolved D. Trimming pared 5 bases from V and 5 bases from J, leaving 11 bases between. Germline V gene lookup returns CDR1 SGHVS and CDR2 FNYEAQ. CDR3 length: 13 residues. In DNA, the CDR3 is TGTGCCAGCAGCCCCTGGCAAGTAGATACGCAGTATTTT. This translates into CASSPWQVDTQYF.

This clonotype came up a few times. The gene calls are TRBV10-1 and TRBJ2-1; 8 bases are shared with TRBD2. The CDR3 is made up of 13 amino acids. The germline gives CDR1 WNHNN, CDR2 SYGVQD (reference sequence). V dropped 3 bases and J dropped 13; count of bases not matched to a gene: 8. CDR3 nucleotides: TGCGCCAGCAGTGAAGGTGGACTAGCAGCCCAGTTCTTC. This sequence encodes CASSEGGLAAQFF.

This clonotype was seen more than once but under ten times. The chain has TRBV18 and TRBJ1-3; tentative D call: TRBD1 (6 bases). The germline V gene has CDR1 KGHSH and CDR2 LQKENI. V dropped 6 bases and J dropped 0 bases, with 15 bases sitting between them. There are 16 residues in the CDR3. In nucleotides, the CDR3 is TGTGCCAGCTCCCACGGACAGACCTCCTCTGGAAACACCATATATTTT. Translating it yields CASSHGQTSSGNTIYF.

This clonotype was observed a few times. The CDR3 nucleotides read TGTGCCAGCATCGGGGGGGAGACAGGGGATACGCAGTATTTT. Protein product: CASIGGETGDTQYF. J is TRBJ2-3 and V is TRBV6-2 or TRBV6-3; D may be TRBD2 (8 bases). The CDR3 has 14 amino acids. The germline V gene has CDR1 MNHEY and CDR2 SVGEGT. With 7 bases removed from V and 6 bases from J, the gap between germline ends came to 17 bases.

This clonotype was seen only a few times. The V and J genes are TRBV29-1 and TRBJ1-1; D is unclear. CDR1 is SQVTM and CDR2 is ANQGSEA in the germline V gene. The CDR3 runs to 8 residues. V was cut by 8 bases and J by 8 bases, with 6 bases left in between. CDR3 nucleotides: TGCAGCTCTGAAGAAGCTTTCTTT. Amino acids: CSSEEAFF.

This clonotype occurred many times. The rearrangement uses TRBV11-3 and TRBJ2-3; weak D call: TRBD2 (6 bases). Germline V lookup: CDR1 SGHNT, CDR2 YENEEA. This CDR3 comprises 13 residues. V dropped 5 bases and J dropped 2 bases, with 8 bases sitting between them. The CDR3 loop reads CASSGLFTDTQYF. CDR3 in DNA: TGTGCCAGCAGCGGACTATTCACAGATACGCAGTATTTT.

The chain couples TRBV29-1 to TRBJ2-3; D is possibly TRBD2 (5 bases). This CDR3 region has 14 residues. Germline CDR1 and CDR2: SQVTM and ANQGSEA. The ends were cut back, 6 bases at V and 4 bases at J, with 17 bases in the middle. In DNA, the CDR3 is TGCAGCGTAGACCGGCGGCTGAGGGCAGATACGCAGTATTTT. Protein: CSVDRRLRADTQYF.

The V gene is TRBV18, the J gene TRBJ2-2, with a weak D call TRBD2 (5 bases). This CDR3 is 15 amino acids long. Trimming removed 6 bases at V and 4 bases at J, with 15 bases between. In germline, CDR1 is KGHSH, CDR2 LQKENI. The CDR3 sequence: CASSPLSDSTGELFF. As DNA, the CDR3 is TGTGCCAGCTCGCCCTTGTCGGACTCCACCGGGGAGCTGTTTTTT. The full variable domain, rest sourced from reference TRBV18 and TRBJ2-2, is NAGVMQNPRHLVRRRGQEARLRCSPMKGHSHVYWYRQLPEEGLKFMVYLQKENIIDESGMPKERFSAEFPKEGPSILRIQQVVRGDSAAYFCASSPLSDSTGELFFGEGSRLTVL.

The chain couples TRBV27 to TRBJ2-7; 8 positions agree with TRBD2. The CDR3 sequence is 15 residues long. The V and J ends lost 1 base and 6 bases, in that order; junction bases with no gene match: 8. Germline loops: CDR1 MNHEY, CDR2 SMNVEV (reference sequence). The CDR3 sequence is CASSLLAGGLGEQYF. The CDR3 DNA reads TGTGCCAGCAGTTTATTGGCGGGAGGATTGGGCGAGCAGTACTTC.

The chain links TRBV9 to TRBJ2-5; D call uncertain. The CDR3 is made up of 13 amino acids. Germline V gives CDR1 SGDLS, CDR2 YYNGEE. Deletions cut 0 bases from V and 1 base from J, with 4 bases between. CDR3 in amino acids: CASSVGPQETQYF. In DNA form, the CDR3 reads TGTGCCAGCAGCGTAGGCCCCCAAGAGACCCAGTACTTC.

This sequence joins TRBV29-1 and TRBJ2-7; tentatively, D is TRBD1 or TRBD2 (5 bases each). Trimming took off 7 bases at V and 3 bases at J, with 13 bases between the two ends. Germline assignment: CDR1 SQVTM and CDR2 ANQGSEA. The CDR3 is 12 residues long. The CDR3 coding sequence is TGCAGCGCGGGGACCCTCGACTACGAGCAGTACTTC. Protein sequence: CSAGTLDYEQYF.

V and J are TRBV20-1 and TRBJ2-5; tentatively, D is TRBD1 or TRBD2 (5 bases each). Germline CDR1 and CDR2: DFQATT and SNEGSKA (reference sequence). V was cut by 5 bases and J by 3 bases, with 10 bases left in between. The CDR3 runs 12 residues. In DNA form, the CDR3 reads TGCAGTGCTGAGGGGTTTAAAGAGACCCAGTACTTC. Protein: CSAEGFKETQYF.

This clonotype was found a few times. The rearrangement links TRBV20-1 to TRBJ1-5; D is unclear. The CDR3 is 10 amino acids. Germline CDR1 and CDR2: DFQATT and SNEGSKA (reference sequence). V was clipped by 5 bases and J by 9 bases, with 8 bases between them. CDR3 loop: CSADFGPQHF. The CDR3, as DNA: TGCAGTGCTGACTTTGGGCCCCAGCATTTT.

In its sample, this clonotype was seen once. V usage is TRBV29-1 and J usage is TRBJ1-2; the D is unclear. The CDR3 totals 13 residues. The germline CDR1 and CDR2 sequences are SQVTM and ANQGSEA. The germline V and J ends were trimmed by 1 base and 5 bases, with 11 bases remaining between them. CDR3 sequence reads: CSVEGSGIYGYTF. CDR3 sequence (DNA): TGCAGCGTTGAAGGTTCGGGGATATATGGCTACACCTTC.

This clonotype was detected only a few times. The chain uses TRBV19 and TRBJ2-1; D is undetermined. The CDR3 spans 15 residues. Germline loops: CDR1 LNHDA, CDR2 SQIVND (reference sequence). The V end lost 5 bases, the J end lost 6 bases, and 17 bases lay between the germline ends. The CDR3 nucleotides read TGTGCCAGTAGTTCCGGGCAGTTCGGATCCAATGAGCAGTTCTTC. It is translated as CASSSGQFGSNEQFF.

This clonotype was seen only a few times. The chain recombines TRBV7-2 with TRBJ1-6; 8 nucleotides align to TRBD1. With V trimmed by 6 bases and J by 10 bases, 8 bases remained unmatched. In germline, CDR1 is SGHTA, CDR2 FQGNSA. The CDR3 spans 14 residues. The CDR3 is CASRTDRGGSPLHF. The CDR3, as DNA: TGTGCCAGCAGGACCGACAGGGGTGGCTCACCCCTCCACTTT. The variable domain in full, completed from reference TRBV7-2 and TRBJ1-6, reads GAGVSQSPSNKVTEKGKDVELRCDPISGHTALYWYRQSLGQGLEFLIYFQGNSAPDKSGLPSDRFSAERTGGSVSTLTIQRTQQEDSAVYLCASRTDRGGSPLHFGNGTRLTVT.

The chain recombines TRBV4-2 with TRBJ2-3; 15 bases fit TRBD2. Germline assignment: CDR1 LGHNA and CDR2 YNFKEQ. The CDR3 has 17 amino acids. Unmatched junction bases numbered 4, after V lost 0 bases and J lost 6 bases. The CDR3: CASSQEGLAGGLDTQYF. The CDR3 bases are TGTGCCAGCAGCCAAGAGGGACTAGCGGGGGGCCTGGATACGCAGTATTTT.

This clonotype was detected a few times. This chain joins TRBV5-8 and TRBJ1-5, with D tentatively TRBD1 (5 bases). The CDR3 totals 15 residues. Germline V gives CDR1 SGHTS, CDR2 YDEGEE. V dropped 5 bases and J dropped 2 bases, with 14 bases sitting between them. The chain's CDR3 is CASRQVGGGNQPQHF. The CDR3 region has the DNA TGTGCCAGCAGGCAGGTTGGGGGTGGCAATCAGCCCCAGCATTTT.

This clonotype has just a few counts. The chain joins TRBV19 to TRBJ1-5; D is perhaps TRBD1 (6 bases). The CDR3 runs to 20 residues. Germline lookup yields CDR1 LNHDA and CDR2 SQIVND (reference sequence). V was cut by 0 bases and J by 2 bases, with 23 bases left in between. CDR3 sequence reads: CASSIEPSGTPWVGNQPQHF. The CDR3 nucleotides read TGTGCCAGTAGTATAGAACCCTCCGGGACACCCTGGGTGGGCAATCAGCCCCAGCATTTT.

The CDR3: CASSPRTGTMNTEAFF. The DNA for the CDR3 is TGTGCCAGCAGTCCCCGGACAGGGACGATGAACACTGAAGCTTTCTTT. This sequence joins TRBV12-3 or TRBV12-4 and TRBJ1-1; 8 nucleotides match TRBD1. The CDR3 contains 16 residues. After removal of 5 bases from V and 0 bases from J, the junction contained 8 bases not matched to a gene.